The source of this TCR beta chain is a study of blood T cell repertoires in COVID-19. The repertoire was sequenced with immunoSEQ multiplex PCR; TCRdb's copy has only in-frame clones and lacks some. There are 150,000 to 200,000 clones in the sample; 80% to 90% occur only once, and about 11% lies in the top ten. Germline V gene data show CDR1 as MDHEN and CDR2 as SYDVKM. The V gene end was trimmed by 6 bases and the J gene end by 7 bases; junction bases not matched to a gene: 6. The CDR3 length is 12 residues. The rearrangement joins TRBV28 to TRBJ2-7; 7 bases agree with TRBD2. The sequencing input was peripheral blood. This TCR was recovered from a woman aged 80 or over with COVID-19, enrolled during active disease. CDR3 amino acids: CASRGGRAEQYF. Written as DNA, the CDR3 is TGTGCCAGCAGGGGGGGGAGGGCGGAGCAGTACTTC.